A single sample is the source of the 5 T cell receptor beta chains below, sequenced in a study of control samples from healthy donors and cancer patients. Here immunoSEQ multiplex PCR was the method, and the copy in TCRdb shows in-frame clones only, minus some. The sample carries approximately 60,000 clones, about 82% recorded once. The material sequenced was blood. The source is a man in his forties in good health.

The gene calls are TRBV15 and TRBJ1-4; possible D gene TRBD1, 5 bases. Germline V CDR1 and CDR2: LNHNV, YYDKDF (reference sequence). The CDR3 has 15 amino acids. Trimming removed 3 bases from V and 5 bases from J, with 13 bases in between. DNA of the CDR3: TGTGCCACCAGCAGGACCGACAGAGAAAATGAAAAACTGTTTTTT. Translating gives CATSRTDRENEKLFF.

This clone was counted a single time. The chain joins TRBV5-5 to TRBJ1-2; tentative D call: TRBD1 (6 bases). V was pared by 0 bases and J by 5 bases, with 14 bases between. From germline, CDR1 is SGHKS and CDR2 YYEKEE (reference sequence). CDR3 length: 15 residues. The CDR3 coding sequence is TGTGCCAGCAGCTTGGGGCAGGGGCCGGCATATGGCTACACCTTC. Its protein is CASSLGQGPAYGYTF.

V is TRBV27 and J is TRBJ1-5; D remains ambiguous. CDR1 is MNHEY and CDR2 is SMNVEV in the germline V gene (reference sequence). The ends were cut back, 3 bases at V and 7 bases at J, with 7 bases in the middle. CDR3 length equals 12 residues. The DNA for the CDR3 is TGTGCCAGCAGTTTCGGAGGGCAGCCCCAGCATTTT. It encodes CASSFGGQPQHF.

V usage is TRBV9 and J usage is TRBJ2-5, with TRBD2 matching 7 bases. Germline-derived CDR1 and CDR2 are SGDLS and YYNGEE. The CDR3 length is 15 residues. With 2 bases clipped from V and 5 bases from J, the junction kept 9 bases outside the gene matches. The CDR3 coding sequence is TGTGCCAGCAGCGTCCTAGGGAGGGCCGGGGAGACCCAGTACTTC. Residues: CASSVLGRAGETQYF.

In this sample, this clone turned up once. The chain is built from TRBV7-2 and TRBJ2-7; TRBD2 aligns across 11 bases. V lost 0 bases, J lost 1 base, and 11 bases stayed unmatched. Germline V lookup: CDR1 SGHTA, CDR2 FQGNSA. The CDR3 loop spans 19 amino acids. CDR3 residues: CASSLARSSGGTSSYEQYF. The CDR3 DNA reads TGTGCCAGCAGCTTAGCTAGGTCTAGCGGGGGGACTTCTTCCTACGAGCAGTACTTC.